The next 6 T cell receptor beta chains were all read from a single sample in a study of T cell responses to AZD1222 COVID-19 vaccine. Repertoires were generated with immunoSEQ multiplex PCR, while TCRdb's copy carries only in-frame clones and drops some. This table holds some 120,000 clones, 92% found once. The specimen was peripheral blood, collected on day 0 of AZD1222 vaccination. Source of these receptors: an adult in good health.

The genes are TRBV18 and TRBJ1-3, with D perhaps matching TRBD1 (5 bases). There are 15 residues in the CDR3. Germline V gene sequence: CDR1 KGHSH, CDR2 LQKENI. Trimming shortened V by 3 bases and J by 4 bases, and 13 bases separated the two germline ends. Written as DNA, the CDR3 is TGTGCCAGCTCACCTACGGGCAGGGCAGGAAACACCATATATTTT. It encodes CASSPTGRAGNTIYF.

In the case of this clone: A read error may account for a junction end that differs from germline. CDR3 nucleotides: TGTGCCAGCAGCTTAGGTGTGGGACGCAAAAACTTC. It specifies CASSLGVGRKNF. The rearrangement joins TRBV7-8 to TRBJ2-7; D possibly matches TRBD1 or TRBD2 (5 bases each). This CDR3 spans 12 amino acids. Germline loops: CDR1 SGHVS, CDR2 FQNEAQ.

The table lists this clone with a few counts. The chain is built from TRBV27 and TRBJ1-5; D gene unclear. The CDR3 length is 13 residues. Trimming left V 4 bases short and J 0 bases short, with 4 bases between. Germline V gene sequence: CDR1 MNHEY, CDR2 SMNVEV (reference sequence). The CDR3 sequence is CASSYGSNQPQHF. CDR3 nucleotide sequence: TGTGCCAGCAGTTACGGTAGCAATCAGCCCCAGCATTTT.

The genes are TRBV28 and TRBJ1-5; no definite D call. V was shortened by 6 bases and J by 6 bases, with 9 bases between the two germline ends. Germline CDR1 and CDR2: MDHEN and SYDVKM. This CDR3 contains 12 residues. DNA of the CDR3: TGTGCCAGCAGACCCGACGGTCAGCCCCAGCATTTT. It specifies CASRPDGQPQHF.

This clone was detected once. V and J are TRBV5-1 and TRBJ1-2; 11 nucleotides agree with TRBD1. Germline V CDR1 and CDR2: SGHRS, YFSETQ. V shed 1 base and J 8 bases; nucleotides not matched to a gene: 10. The CDR3 has 16 residues. CDR3 sequence: CASSLSWTGGAEGYTF. The CDR3, as DNA: TGCGCCAGCAGCTTGTCTTGGACAGGGGGCGCGGAAGGCTACACCTTC.

This rearrangement joins TRBV30 to TRBJ2-7; D unclear. Trimming left V 3 bases short and J 6 bases short, with 12 bases between. Germline V gene data show CDR1 as GTSNPN and CDR2 as SVGIG (reference sequence). The CDR3 has 12 residues. Here the CDR3 reads CAWSIGGSEQYF. The DNA of the CDR3 is TGTGCCTGGAGCATCGGCGGTTCCGAGCAGTACTTC.